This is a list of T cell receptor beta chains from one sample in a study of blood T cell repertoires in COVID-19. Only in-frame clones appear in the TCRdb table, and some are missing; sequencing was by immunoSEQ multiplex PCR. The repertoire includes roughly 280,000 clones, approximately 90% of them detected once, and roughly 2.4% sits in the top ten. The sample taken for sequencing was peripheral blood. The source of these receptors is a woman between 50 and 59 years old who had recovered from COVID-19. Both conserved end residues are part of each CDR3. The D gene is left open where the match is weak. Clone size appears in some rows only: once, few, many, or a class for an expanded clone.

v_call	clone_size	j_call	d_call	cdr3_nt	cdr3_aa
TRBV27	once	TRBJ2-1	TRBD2	TGTGCCAGCAGTTTAAGGAGCGGGATCATCAATGAGCAGTTCTTC	CASSLRSGIINEQFF
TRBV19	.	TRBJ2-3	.	TGTGCCAGTAGTAGACAGGTTTTTAGGGGCACAGATACGCAGTATTTT	CASSRQVFRGTDTQYF
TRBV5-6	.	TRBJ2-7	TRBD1	TGTGCCAGCAGTTCTATCGACAGGGTCTCCGAGCAGTACTTC	CASSSIDRVSEQYF
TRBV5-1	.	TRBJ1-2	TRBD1	TGCGCCAGCAGCTCGGATCCCTCTAGGGGGCTTGGCTACACCTTC	CASSSDPSRGLGYTF
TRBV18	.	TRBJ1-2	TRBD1	TGTGCCAGCTCACCAACCACAGGGGGGGAAAATGGCTACACCTTC	CASSPTTGGENGYTF
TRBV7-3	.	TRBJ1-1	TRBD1	TGTGCCAGCAGCCGCAGGGGGGACTTAGAAGCTTTCTTT	CASSRRGDLEAFF
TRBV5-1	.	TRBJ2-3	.	TGCGCCAGCAGTTCGGACAAGAGCACAGATACGCAGTATTTT	CASSSDKSTDTQYF
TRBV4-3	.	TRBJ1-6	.	TGCGCCAGCAGCCAAGAACCTGGGGCGAAGGGTTTACCCCTCCACTTT	CASSQEPGAKGLPLHF
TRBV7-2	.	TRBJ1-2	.	TGTGCCAGCAGCCCAGTGCCGGGGATCTATGGCTACACCTTC	CASSPVPGIYGYTF
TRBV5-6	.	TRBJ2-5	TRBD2	TGTGCCAGCAGCGCAGGACTAGCGGGAGGGCTTCAAGAGACCCAGTACTTC	CASSAGLAGGLQETQYF
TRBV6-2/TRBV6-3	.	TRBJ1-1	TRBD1	TGTGCCAGCAGTTACGCCCGACAGGGGGGGAACACTGAAGCTTTCTTT	CASSYARQGGNTEAFF
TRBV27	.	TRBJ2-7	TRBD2	TGTGCCAGCAGTTTGGGACTAGCGGGAGCCGGCGAGCAGTACTTC	CASSLGLAGAGEQYF
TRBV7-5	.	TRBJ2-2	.	TGTGCCAGAAGCTTAGGTCGACTAGCGGGAGCCCCGAACACCGGGGAGCTGTTTTTT	CARSLGRLAGAPNTGELFF
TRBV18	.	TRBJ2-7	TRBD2	TGTGCCAGCTCTTACGGGGGGAGGGGAGACGAGCAGTACTTC	CASSYGGRGDEQYF
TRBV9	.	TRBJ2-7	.	TGTGCCAGCAGCGCACAGGGATCGGGGGAGCAGTACTTC	CASSAQGSGEQYF
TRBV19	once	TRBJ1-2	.	TGTGCCAGTAGAACAGGCCTCTTCCCCTATGGCTACACCTTC	CASRTGLFPYGYTF
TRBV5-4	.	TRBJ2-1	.	TGTGCCAGCAACCTCGGGGTTGGGGAGCAGTTCTTC	CASNLGVGEQFF
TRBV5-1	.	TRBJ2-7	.	TGCGCCAGCAGCCCCACCACATACGAGCAGTACTTC	CASSPTTYEQYF
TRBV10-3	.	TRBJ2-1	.	TGTGCCATCAGTGAGTCGACTCAGGGATACAATGAGCAGTTCTTC	CAISESTQGYNEQFF
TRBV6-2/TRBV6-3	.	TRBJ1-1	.	TGTGCCAGCCGCCCGGGCGGGGGGCGCGGGACTGAAGCTTTCTTT	CASRPGGGRGTEAFF
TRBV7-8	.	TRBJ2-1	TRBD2	TGTGCCAGCAGCTTTAGGACTAGCGGCCCCTACAATGAGCAGTTCTTC	CASSFRTSGPYNEQFF
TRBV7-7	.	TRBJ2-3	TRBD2	TGTGCTAGCAGCCAAGGGACTAGCGGGAGTCTTGATACGCAGTATTTT	CASSQGTSGSLDTQYF
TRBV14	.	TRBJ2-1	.	TGTGCCAGCAGCCAAGTCCGTTGGGGAGGATACAATGAGCAGTTCTTC	CASSQVRWGGYNEQFF
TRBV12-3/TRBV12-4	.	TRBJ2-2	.	TGTGCCAGCAGTCCGGTGGCCGGGGAGCTGTTTTTT	CASSPVAGELFF
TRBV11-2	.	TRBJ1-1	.	TGTGCCAGCAGCACCCGGGACAAGGCGAACACTGAAGCTTTCTTT	CASSTRDKANTEAFF